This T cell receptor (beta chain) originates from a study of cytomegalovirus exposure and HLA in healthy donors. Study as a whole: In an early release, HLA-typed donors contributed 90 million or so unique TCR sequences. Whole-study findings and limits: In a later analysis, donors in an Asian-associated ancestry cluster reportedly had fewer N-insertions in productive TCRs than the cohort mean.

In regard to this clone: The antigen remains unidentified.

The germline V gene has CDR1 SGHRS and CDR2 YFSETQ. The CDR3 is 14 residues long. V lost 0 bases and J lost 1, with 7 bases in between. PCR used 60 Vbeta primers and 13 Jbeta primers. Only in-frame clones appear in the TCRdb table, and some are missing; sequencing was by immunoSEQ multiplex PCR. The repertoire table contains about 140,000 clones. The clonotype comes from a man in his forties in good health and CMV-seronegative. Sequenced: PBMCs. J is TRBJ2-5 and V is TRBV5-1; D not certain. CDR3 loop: CASSLDSFQETQYF. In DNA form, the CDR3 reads TGCGCCAGCAGCTTGGATTCTTTCCAAGAGACCCAGTACTTC.